Below, 14 T cell receptor beta chains from the same sample are listed, as sequenced in a study of a mutant IDH1 vaccine in newly diagnosed glioma. Described time point: week 11, during vaccination. Doses comprised 300 ug of mutant IDH1 20-mer peptide each, plus topical imiquimod. This table comes from immunoSEQ multiplex PCR, and its TCRdb copy is limited to in-frame clones, with some not included. Of some 120,000 clones listed, 80% are singletons. These receptors are not linked to any known antigen. The sample consisted of PBMCs, taken from a glioma patient whose treatment included an IDH1 peptide vaccine. The origin of the receptors is a middle-aged man with glioma.

This chain uses TRBV27 with TRBJ2-1; D gene ambiguous. Trimming took off 7 bases at V and 8 bases at J, with 9 bases between the two ends. Germline V gene sequence: CDR1 MNHEY, CDR2 SMNVEV (reference sequence). The CDR3 totals 11 residues. CDR3 DNA sequence: TGTGCCAGCAACGATCGCCATGAGCAGTTCTTC. This translates into CASNDRHEQFF.

V gene TRBV11-2 combines with J gene TRBJ2-2, with D possibly being TRBD1 or TRBD2 (5 bases each). Deletions cut 1 base from V and 0 bases from J, with 6 bases between. The CDR3 spans 15 residues. The germline gives CDR1 SGHAT, CDR2 FQNNGV. CDR3 protein: CASSLGGTNTGELFF. The CDR3 DNA follows: TGTGCCAGCAGCTTAGGGGGGACGAACACCGGGGAGCTGTTTTTT.

The chain carries TRBV5-4 and TRBJ2-3; no reliable D call. The CDR3 totals 14 residues. Per the germline V gene, CDR1 is SGHNT and CDR2 is YYREEE (reference sequence). V gave up 4 bases and J gave up 1 base, with 10 bases separating them. This CDR3 reads CASSRVFGTDTQYF. Written as DNA, the CDR3 is TGTGCCAGCAGCAGGGTTTTCGGCACAGATACGCAGTATTTT.

This clone has only a few counts. V is TRBV10-3 and J is TRBJ1-1, with D tentatively TRBD1 (5 bases). The CDR3 runs to 13 residues. V lost 3 bases and J 2 bases, leaving 7 bases between the germline ends. In germline, CDR1 is ENHRY, CDR2 SYGVKD. The DNA of the CDR3 is TGTGCCATCAGTGACGGACATAACACTGAAGCTTTCTTT. Amino acid sequence: CAISDGHNTEAFF.

This clone was found a few times. The V gene is TRBV28, the J gene TRBJ1-2; 10 bases are a match to TRBD1. The germline V gene has CDR1 MDHEN and CDR2 SYDVKM. CDR3 size: 15 residues. Losses at the gene ends were 4 bases for V and 4 bases for J; bases not matched to a gene: 6. The DNA of the CDR3 is TGTGCCAGCAGTTCATCCCGGGACAGGGGCTATGGCTACACCTTC. Its protein is CASSSSRDRGYGYTF.

The CDR3 loop is CASSFTGGGYGYTF. CDR3 in DNA: TGTGCCAGCAGTTTTACAGGGGGAGGCTATGGCTACACCTTC. The V gene is TRBV27, the J gene TRBJ1-2; 8 nucleotides align to TRBD1. This CDR3 has 14 amino acids. Germline values: CDR1 MNHEY, CDR2 SMNVEV (reference sequence). Trimming took 3 bases from V and 4 from J; bases not matched to a gene: 4.

This clone was seen just once. The chain is built from TRBV14 and TRBJ2-1, with no clear D. Germline V lookup: CDR1 SGHDN, CDR2 FVKESK. The V end lost 1 base, the J end lost 9 bases, and 13 bases lay between the germline ends. The CDR3 is 14 amino acids. The CDR3 DNA follows: TGTGCCAGCAGCCAAGTAAGGGTAGTGGGTGAGCAGTTCTTC. It is translated as CASSQVRVVGEQFF.

This clone has a single count. This sequence joins TRBV15 and TRBJ1-6; TRBD1 is a possible D gene (6 bases). V was trimmed by 5 bases and J by 8 bases, leaving 16 bases between them. This CDR3 is 15 amino acids long. In germline, CDR1 is LNHNV, CDR2 YYDKDF (reference sequence). The CDR3 DNA reads TGTGCCACCAGCGCACCACAGGGAATTGATTCACCCCTCCACTTT. Amino acids: CATSAPQGIDSPLHF.

The chain links TRBV10-2 to TRBJ2-3; 12 bases agree with TRBD2. The V and J ends lost 2 bases and 1 base, in that order; junction bases with no gene match: 1. Germline assignment: CDR1 WSHSY and CDR2 SAAADI. This CDR3 is 16 amino acids long. The CDR3 loop reads CASSERLAGGTDTQYF. The CDR3 bases are TGCGCCAGCAGTGAGAGACTAGCGGGGGGCACAGATACGCAGTATTTT.

The rearrangement joins TRBV7-6 to TRBJ2-2, with D perhaps TRBD1 or TRBD2 (5 bases each). The CDR3 is 14 residues long. From germline, CDR1 is SGHVS and CDR2 FNYEAQ. Trimming shortened V by 5 bases and J by 0 bases, and 7 bases separated the two germline ends. CDR3: CASSGTSNTGELFF. The CDR3 DNA is TGTGCCAGCAGCGGGACGTCGAACACCGGGGAGCTGTTTTTT.

The table lists this clone with a few counts. The chain links TRBV18 to TRBJ1-5; tentatively, D is TRBD1 (5 bases). The length of the CDR3 is 13 residues. V gave up 3 bases and J gave up 9 bases, with 12 bases separating them. From germline, CDR1 is KGHSH and CDR2 LQKENI. CDR3 coding DNA: TGTGCCAGCTCACCGGGGGAAAACCGGCCCCAGCATTTT. Residues: CASSPGENRPQHF.

The V and J genes are TRBV5-6 and TRBJ2-1; 10 bases agree with TRBD1. Germline V lookup: CDR1 SGHDT, CDR2 YYEEEE. J lost 8 bases, V lost 4 bases, and 3 bases had no gene match. The CDR3 contains 13 residues. CDR3 amino acids: CASSRTGGHEQFF. CDR3 DNA: TGTGCCAGCAGCCGGACAGGGGGTCATGAGCAGTTCTTC. The complete variable domain, with remaining parts taken from reference TRBV5-6 and TRBJ2-1, reads DAGVTQSPTHLIKTRGQQVTLRCSPKSGHDTVSWYQQALGQGPQFIFQYYEEEERQRGNFPDRFSGHQFPNYSSELNVNALLLGDSALYLCASSRTGGHEQFFGPGTRLTVL.

CDR3 bases: TGTGCCAGCAGTTTATCGAGAGGGATTAGCAATCAGCCCCAGCATTTT. Translated: CASSLSRGISNQPQHF. The chain links TRBV27 to TRBJ1-5; D unclear. This CDR3 contains 16 residues. In germline, CDR1 is MNHEY, CDR2 SMNVEV (reference sequence). Deletions cut 0 bases from V and 0 bases from J, with 9 bases between.

The chain uses TRBV7-2 and TRBJ1-2, with 8 positions matching TRBD1. CDR3 length: 14 amino acids. CDR1 and CDR2 from the germline V gene are SGHTA and FQGNSA. V shed 3 bases, J shed 7 bases, and the junction held 7 bases outside the gene matches. The CDR3 loop is CASSFKQGVGGYTF. Written as DNA, the CDR3 is TGTGCCAGCAGCTTTAAACAGGGGGTTGGTGGCTACACCTTC.